This note documents a single TCR beta chain sequence. V was trimmed by 5 bases and J by 3 bases, leaving 17 bases between them. CDR1 is MDHEN, CDR2 SYDVKM, per germline. There are 15 residues in the CDR3. The protocol was immunoSEQ multiplex PCR, while the TCRdb copy is restricted to in-frame clones and leaves out a portion. The sample lists some 350,000 clones, about 89% seen once, with about 2.9% in the top ten. These data belong to a study of blood T cell repertoires in COVID-19. The chain links TRBV28 to TRBJ2-7; TRBD1 might be the D (5 bases). The clonotype originates from a woman under 40 with COVID-19, enrolled during active disease. Sample: peripheral blood. The CDR3 loop is CASSQLRVPVYEQYF. Here the CDR3 DNA reads TGTGCCAGCAGTCAACTCAGGGTCCCCGTCTACGAGCAGTACTTC.